These T cell receptor beta chains were read from a single sample in a study of immune cell composition in non-small cell lung cancer. The table came from immunoSEQ multiplex PCR; TCRdb's copy has only in-frame clones and leaves some out. The sample shows thousands of clones, 70% to 85% of them seen only once. The sample was non-adjacent lung tissue. The receptors come from a human donor with non-small cell lung cancer. The CDR3 runs from the conserved cysteine through the conserved F or W. A D gene is named only where the DNA matches it firmly. Size is stated for part of the rows, as once, few or many counts, or as a class when the clone is expanded.

j_call: TRBJ2-6; d_call: .; v_call: TRBV11-2; clone_size: .; cdr3_nt: TGTGCCAGCAGCTTAGCTCCAGGTGGGGCCAACGTCCTGACTTTC; cdr3_aa: CASSLAPGGANVLTF
j_call: TRBJ2-1; d_call: .; v_call: TRBV11-2; clone_size: .; cdr3_nt: TGTGCCAGCAGCTATAGGGGGTTGCAGACCGACAATGAGCAGTTCTTC; cdr3_aa: CASSYRGLQTDNEQFF
j_call: TRBJ1-1; d_call: .; v_call: TRBV19; clone_size: few; cdr3_nt: TGTGCCAGTAGAGTATTGCGGCGGGGATTTGACACTGAAGCTTTCTTT; cdr3_aa: CASRVLRRGFDTEAFF
j_call: TRBJ1-1; d_call: TRBD1; v_call: TRBV19; clone_size: .; cdr3_nt: TGTGCCAGTCCCCCTCCGGGACAGGGGGCAGGGATGGACACTGAAGCTTTCTTT; cdr3_aa: CASPPPGQGAGMDTEAFF
j_call: TRBJ2-1; d_call: TRBD1; v_call: TRBV9; clone_size: once; cdr3_nt: TGTGCCAGCAGGGCCGGGACAGGGCGTATCGATGAGCAGTTCTTC; cdr3_aa: CASRAGTGRIDEQFF
j_call: TRBJ2-3; d_call: .; v_call: TRBV5-6; clone_size: once; cdr3_nt: TGTGCCAGCAGCTGGAGACTCACAGATACGCAGTATTTT; cdr3_aa: CASSWRLTDTQYF
j_call: TRBJ1-2; d_call: TRBD1; v_call: TRBV5-6; clone_size: .; cdr3_nt: TGTGCCAGCAGGCCGACAGGGGGCAGTAACTATGGCTACACCTTC; cdr3_aa: CASRPTGGSNYGYTF
j_call: TRBJ2-1; d_call: .; v_call: TRBV11-3; clone_size: .; cdr3_nt: TGTGCCAGCAGCTCATGGTCCAGCGGGAATGAGCAGTTCTTC; cdr3_aa: CASSSWSSGNEQFF
j_call: TRBJ1-5; d_call: TRBD1; v_call: TRBV6-5; clone_size: .; cdr3_nt: TGTGCCAGCAGCGGGACAGGCGTAAATCAGCCCCAGCATTTT; cdr3_aa: CASSGTGVNQPQHF
j_call: TRBJ2-2; d_call: .; v_call: TRBV29-1; clone_size: once; cdr3_nt: TGCAGCGTTGCTCATTGGGTGCAGGGTGCCGACACCGGGGAGCTGTTTTTT; cdr3_aa: CSVAHWVQGADTGELFF
j_call: TRBJ1-4; d_call: .; v_call: TRBV7-6; clone_size: once; cdr3_nt: TGTGCCAGCAGGCAGTTCGGGTGGGCTAATGAAAAACTGTTTTTT; cdr3_aa: CASRQFGWANEKLFF
j_call: TRBJ2-3; d_call: .; v_call: TRBV19; clone_size: .; cdr3_nt: TGTGCCAGTAGACGGGAGAGGCGAGATACGCAGTATTTT; cdr3_aa: CASRRERRDTQYF
j_call: TRBJ2-1; d_call: TRBD2; v_call: TRBV6-4; clone_size: .; cdr3_nt: TGTGCCAGCAGCGAAAGCGGGGGGGACTACAATGAGCAGTTCTTC; cdr3_aa: CASSESGGDYNEQFF
j_call: TRBJ2-7; d_call: TRBD2; v_call: TRBV7-2; clone_size: once; cdr3_nt: TGTGCCAGCAGCTTTAGCGGGGGGGCCTACGAGCAGTACTTC; cdr3_aa: CASSFSGGAYEQYF
j_call: TRBJ2-1; d_call: .; v_call: TRBV7-8; clone_size: .; cdr3_nt: TGTGCCAGCAGCTTAGAAAGCCTTCCCTACAATGAGCAGTTCTTC; cdr3_aa: CASSLESLPYNEQFF
j_call: TRBJ2-3; d_call: TRBD2; v_call: TRBV5-1; clone_size: .; cdr3_nt: TGCGCCAGCAGCGCGGATAGCGGGGGGAGAACAGATACGCAGTATTTT; cdr3_aa: CASSADSGGRTDTQYF
j_call: TRBJ2-2; d_call: TRBD1; v_call: TRBV6-5; clone_size: .; cdr3_nt: TGTGCCAGCAGTTCCGGGACAGGGATCGGGGAGCTGTTTTTT; cdr3_aa: CASSSGTGIGELFF
j_call: TRBJ2-1; d_call: TRBD1; v_call: TRBV13; clone_size: .; cdr3_nt: TGTGCCAGCAGCCCTCGGACAGGGAAAACTTACAATGAGCAGTTCTTC; cdr3_aa: CASSPRTGKTYNEQFF
j_call: TRBJ1-5; d_call: .; v_call: TRBV19; clone_size: .; cdr3_nt: TGTGCCAGTAGTATGGGGAGGGGTGGTCAGCCCCAGCATTTT; cdr3_aa: CASSMGRGGQPQHF
j_call: TRBJ2-7; d_call: TRBD1; v_call: TRBV7-2; clone_size: .; cdr3_nt: TGTGCCAGCAGCTTACCGGACAGGAACTACGAGCAGTACTTC; cdr3_aa: CASSLPDRNYEQYF
j_call: TRBJ2-5; d_call: .; v_call: TRBV5-4; clone_size: .; cdr3_nt: TGTGCCAGCAGCTTGTCCGACTCCGGGGGAGAGACCCAGTACTTC; cdr3_aa: CASSLSDSGGETQYF
j_call: TRBJ2-1; d_call: .; v_call: TRBV19; clone_size: .; cdr3_nt: TGTGCCAGTAGGGAGAATCAGGGCCTCTCCTACAATGAGCAGTTCTTC; cdr3_aa: CASRENQGLSYNEQFF
j_call: TRBJ1-3; d_call: .; v_call: TRBV7-8; clone_size: .; cdr3_nt: TGTGCCAGCAGCCCGCTCCGACCTGGGGCATCCTCTGGAAACACCATATATTTT; cdr3_aa: CASSPLRPGASSGNTIYF
j_call: TRBJ2-1; d_call: .; v_call: TRBV4-3; clone_size: .; cdr3_nt: TGCGCCAGCAGCCAAGTTTGGGCAGGGGCCTACAATGAGCAGTTCTTC; cdr3_aa: CASSQVWAGAYNEQFF
j_call: TRBJ1-2; d_call: TRBD1; v_call: TRBV10-3; clone_size: .; cdr3_nt: TGTGCCATCAGTGATTTAATGCGCCGACAGGGGAACTCCTATGGCTACACCTTC; cdr3_aa: CAISDLMRRQGNSYGYTF
j_call: TRBJ1-2; d_call: .; v_call: TRBV7-9; clone_size: .; cdr3_nt: TGTGCCAGCAGCTCCCCGGCTACTACTAACTATGGCTACACCTTC; cdr3_aa: CASSSPATTNYGYTF
j_call: TRBJ1-1; d_call: TRBD1; v_call: TRBV11-3; clone_size: .; cdr3_nt: TGTGCCAGCAGCTTAGAACAGGGGGACACTGAAGCTTTCTTT; cdr3_aa: CASSLEQGDTEAFF
j_call: TRBJ2-2; d_call: TRBD2; v_call: TRBV7-9; clone_size: .; cdr3_nt: TGTGCCAGCAGCTTAGGTAGCGGGCCCACCGGGGAGCTGTTTTTT; cdr3_aa: CASSLGSGPTGELFF
j_call: TRBJ1-6; d_call: TRBD1; v_call: TRBV6-1; clone_size: few; cdr3_nt: TGTGCCACCGCGGACAGGGATAATTCACCCCTCCACTTT; cdr3_aa: CATADRDNSPLHF
j_call: TRBJ1-2; d_call: .; v_call: TRBV18; clone_size: .; cdr3_nt: TGTGCCAGCTCACCAGATTTAGAATCTAACTATGGCTACACCTTC; cdr3_aa: CASSPDLESNYGYTF
j_call: TRBJ2-7; d_call: TRBD2; v_call: TRBV2; clone_size: few; cdr3_nt: TGTGCCAGCAGCCGGACTAGCGGGGGTCCCTACGAGCAGTACTTC; cdr3_aa: CASSRTSGGPYEQYF
j_call: TRBJ2-3; d_call: TRBD1; v_call: TRBV6-1; clone_size: .; cdr3_nt: TGTGCCAGCGGGGCCGGGACAGGCAGCACAGATACGCAGTATTTT; cdr3_aa: CASGAGTGSTDTQYF
j_call: TRBJ1-1; d_call: TRBD1; v_call: TRBV19; clone_size: .; cdr3_nt: TGTGCCAGTAGTGGGGACAGGGAAAGCTCAGCCTTCTTT; cdr3_aa: CASSGDRESSAFF
j_call: TRBJ2-7; d_call: TRBD1; v_call: TRBV6-5; clone_size: .; cdr3_nt: TGTGCCAGCAGTTCGTGGACAGGGAAATCCTACGAGCAGTACTTC; cdr3_aa: CASSSWTGKSYEQYF
j_call: TRBJ2-3; d_call: .; v_call: TRBV10-1; clone_size: .; cdr3_nt: TGCGCCAGCAGTGATGCCCTACCCGGGAGTATGGGCACAGATACGCAGTATTTT; cdr3_aa: CASSDALPGSMGTDTQYF
j_call: TRBJ2-2; d_call: .; v_call: TRBV6-1; clone_size: .; cdr3_nt: TGTGCCAGCACCCAACTACCCGAGGCCGGGGAGCTGTTTTTT; cdr3_aa: CASTQLPEAGELFF
j_call: TRBJ2-1; d_call: TRBD1; v_call: TRBV7-2; clone_size: .; cdr3_nt: TGTGCCAGCAGCTTGCGGCCTACAGGGGGCAATGAGCAGTTCTTC; cdr3_aa: CASSLRPTGGNEQFF
j_call: TRBJ1-1; d_call: .; v_call: TRBV6-4; clone_size: few; cdr3_nt: TGTGCCAGCAGTGACTCGAGGAACACTGAAGCTTTCTTT; cdr3_aa: CASSDSRNTEAFF
j_call: TRBJ2-3; d_call: TRBD1; v_call: TRBV10-2; clone_size: .; cdr3_nt: TGCGCCAGCAGGGCGAGACGAGGGACAGGAGGTTCGGATACGCAGTATTTT; cdr3_aa: CASRARRGTGGSDTQYF
j_call: TRBJ1-5; d_call: .; v_call: TRBV27; clone_size: .; cdr3_nt: TGTGCCAGCAGTTTAATCGGTCGAGGGCAGCCCCAGCATTTT; cdr3_aa: CASSLIGRGQPQHF
j_call: TRBJ1-1; d_call: .; v_call: TRBV5-4; clone_size: .; cdr3_nt: TGTGCCAGCAGCTCCCTAGACACTGAAGCTTTCTTT; cdr3_aa: CASSSLDTEAFF
j_call: TRBJ1-1; d_call: .; v_call: TRBV21-1; clone_size: .; cdr3_nt: TGTGCCAGCAGCAAAATATCAGGGAGGAAAACTGAAGCTTTCTTT; cdr3_aa: CASSKISGRKTEAFF
j_call: TRBJ1-1; d_call: .; v_call: TRBV30; clone_size: .; cdr3_nt: TGTGCCTGGAGTACAGGGTCGAACACTGAAGCTTTCTTT; cdr3_aa: CAWSTGSNTEAFF
j_call: TRBJ1-6; d_call: .; v_call: TRBV5-1; clone_size: few; cdr3_nt: TGCGCCAGCAGCCACGAGACAGTGTTATCCGGTAATTCACCCCTCCACTTT; cdr3_aa: CASSHETVLSGNSPLHF
j_call: TRBJ1-5; d_call: TRBD1; v_call: TRBV30; clone_size: .; cdr3_nt: TGTGCCTGGAGTTCAGAGACAGGGAGAAGCAATCAGCCCCAGCATTTT; cdr3_aa: CAWSSETGRSNQPQHF
j_call: TRBJ1-5; d_call: .; v_call: TRBV4-1; clone_size: .; cdr3_nt: TGCGCCAGCAGCCAAGAGGGGGGGAGTAACCCCAATCAGCCCCAGCATTTT; cdr3_aa: CASSQEGGSNPNQPQHF
j_call: TRBJ2-1; d_call: .; v_call: TRBV18; clone_size: .; cdr3_nt: TGTGCCAGCTCACCACAGGCCTCGAGGGACTACAATGAGCAGTTCTTC; cdr3_aa: CASSPQASRDYNEQFF